This T cell receptor (beta chain) was identified during a study of T cells in Graves' hyperthyroidism and ophthalmopathy (dated by TCRdb to the late 2010s). For the study in its entirety: Peripheral blood was collected at initial diagnosis, before any treatment. A discovery cohort of about 96 patients, about 40 with Graves' ophthalmopathy and 57 with stable Graves' hyperthyroidism, was used to find distinguishing TCR V-J signatures. Prospective prediction of ophthalmopathy was tested in an independent validation cohort of 18 to 20 hyperthyroidism patients and around 16 patients who later progressed to ophthalmopathy. The 75 to 100 discovery patients were divided at random into training and test sets in a 7:3 ratio. In addition, the study compared T-cell repertoires in thyroid tissue and in blood from several Graves' hyperthyroidism patients. Following sampling, methimazole starting at 30 mg daily was given to hyperthyroidism patients, and high-dose intravenous methylprednisolone was given to ophthalmopathy patients. The paper describes TCR Vbeta CDR3 sequencing of 140 or so peripheral blood samples, made up of fewer than 50 ophthalmopathy patients, around 73 hyperthyroidism patients and approximately 17 progressor patients. General findings and caveats noted by the study authors: No statistical method was used to set the sample size in advance, and investigators knew the group allocation. In validation, progression to ophthalmopathy was predicted by the model with 70.59% sensitivity and 72.22% specificity, a median of 6.5 months before onset. Most expanded thyroid clonotypes (frequency above 0.001) were also detected in blood, suggesting blood repertoires may reflect thyroid immune responses. A model built on a 13 V-J signature distinguished ophthalmopathy from stable hyperthyroidism, reaching about 88% sensitivity and under 84% specificity in cross-validation and 80%/75% in testing.

This clonotype was seen more than once but under ten times. The antigen this receptor binds is unknown. Within one base of it there is no much larger clone, and no base qualities were kept. TCR beta CDR3 regions were amplified from RNA transcripts. A first-round RT-PCR of the TCR CDR3 used the HTBI primer set with the Qiagen OneStep RT-PCR kit. A second multiplex PCR round built the libraries, followed by size selection and purification. The libraries were sequenced on an Illumina HiSeq2000 using paired-end 100 bp reads. The original methods were these. SOAPnuke was used to process the raw data, with reads discarded if the reads contained adapters or uncalled bases, had a mean Phred below 15, or lacked an exact constant-primer or identifier match. COPE v1.2.5 was used to merge the high-quality paired reads, and each unique nucleotide sequence was defined as a clonotype. MiTCR v1.1 was used to align the clonotypes against IMGT TRBV, TRBD and TRBJ reference segments. Only V-J combinations with frequency above 0.0001, covering 99.2% of repertoires, were analysed. A TCS score was defined as the ratio between F50 (clonal expansion) and ExV (chaos), using BLOSUM62-based TCRdist between CDR3 peptides within each V-J. Welch's t-statistics and random forest reduced around 520 V-J features to 13, which were used in a naive Bayes classifier (R e1071). The public reads were run again by TCRdb, first through fastp at Q25 and then through MiXCR, and only productive beta chains were kept. All rows with the same CDR3 protein become a single entry with the most common DNA and genes. The V and J calls were determined by TCRdb, not by the authors. The sample includes 250,000 to 300,000 distinct CDR3 sequences, with about 15% observed a single time. Jointly, the top ten make up less than 70% of the sample.

Ophthalmopathy patients had moderately to severely active disease, Clinical Activity Score of at least 3, NOSPECS grade of at least 4, and duration under 3 months. Patients with uncontrolled infections, other autoimmune diseases, pregnancy or lactation were excluded. Diagnoses relied on clinical symptoms, serum thyroxine and TRAb, thyroid ultrasound and orbital computed tomography. Ficoll-Paque density gradient centrifugation was used to isolate PBMCs from approximately 11 ml of fresh peripheral blood. Total RNA was extracted using Trizol reagent, and RNA quality was assessed on an Agilent 2100 Bioanalyzer. The CDR3 goes from the cysteine to the phenylalanine over 14 residues. The read is trimmed to its CDR3 DNA, 42 bases read in frame from base 1. Reading the germline V gene gives CDR1 MDHEN and CDR2 SYDVKM. The germline V and J ends show losses of 6 bases and 3 bases respectively, and no gene match explains 6 bases of the junction.

The sample consisted of blood. The chain is made from TRBV28 and TRBJ1-2; the central 8 bases match TRBD1. The clonotype was recovered from a woman in her fifties or sixties with Graves' ophthalmopathy. Read as DNA, the sequence is TGTGCCAGCAGGAGTGGACAGGGCCACTATGGCTACACCTTC. Its protein is CASRSGQGHYGYTF.